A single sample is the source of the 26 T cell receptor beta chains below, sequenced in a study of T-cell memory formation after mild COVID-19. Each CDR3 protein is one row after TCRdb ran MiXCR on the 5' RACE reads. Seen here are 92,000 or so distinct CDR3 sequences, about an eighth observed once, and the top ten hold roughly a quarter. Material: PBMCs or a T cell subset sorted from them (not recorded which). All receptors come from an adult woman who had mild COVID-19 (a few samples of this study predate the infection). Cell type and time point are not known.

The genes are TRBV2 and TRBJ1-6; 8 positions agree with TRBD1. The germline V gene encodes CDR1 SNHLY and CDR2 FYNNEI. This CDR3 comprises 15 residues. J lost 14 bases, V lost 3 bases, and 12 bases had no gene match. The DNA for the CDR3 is TGTGCCAGCAGTGATTGGTCACAGGGGGTGAAGGCCCTCCACTTT. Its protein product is CASSDWSQGVKALHF.

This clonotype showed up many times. The CDR3 spells CASSLFLGVRETQYF. The CDR3 DNA is TGTGCCAGCAGCTTATTTTTGGGGGTGAGGGAGACCCAGTACTTC. The J gene is TRBJ2-5, the V gene TRBV5-6; tentatively, D is TRBD1 or TRBD2 (5 bases each). V dropped 2 bases and J dropped 5 bases, with 16 bases sitting between them. From germline, CDR1 is SGHDT and CDR2 YYEEEE. The CDR3 covers 15 residues. Complete variable domain (other parts from reference TRBV5-6 and TRBJ2-5): DAGVTQSPTHLIKTRGQQVTLRCSPKSGHDTVSWYQQALGQGPQFIFQYYEEEERQRGNFPDRFSGHQFPNYSSELNVNALLLGDSALYLCASSLFLGVRETQYFGPGTRLLVL.

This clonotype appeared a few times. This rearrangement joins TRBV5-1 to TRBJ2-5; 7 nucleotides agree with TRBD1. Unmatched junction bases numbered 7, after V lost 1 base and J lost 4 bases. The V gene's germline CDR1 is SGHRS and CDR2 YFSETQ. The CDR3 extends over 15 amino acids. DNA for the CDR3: TGCGCCAGCAGCTTGACAGGGGTGAGGGGAGAGACCCAGTACTTC. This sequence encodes CASSLTGVRGETQYF. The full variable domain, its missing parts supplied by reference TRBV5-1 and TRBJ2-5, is KAGVTQTPRYLIKTRGQQVTLSCSPISGHRSVSWYQQTPGQGLQFLFEYFSETQRNKGNFPGRFSGRQFSNSRSEMNVSTLELGDSALYLCASSLTGVRGETQYFGPGTRLLVL.

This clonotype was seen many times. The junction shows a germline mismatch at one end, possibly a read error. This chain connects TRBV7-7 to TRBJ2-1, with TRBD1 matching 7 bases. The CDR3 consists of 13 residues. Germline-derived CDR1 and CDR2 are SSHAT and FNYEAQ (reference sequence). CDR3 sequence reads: CASSLNRGNEQFF. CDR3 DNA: TGTGCTAGCAGCTTGAACAGGGGCAATGAGCAGTTCTTC.

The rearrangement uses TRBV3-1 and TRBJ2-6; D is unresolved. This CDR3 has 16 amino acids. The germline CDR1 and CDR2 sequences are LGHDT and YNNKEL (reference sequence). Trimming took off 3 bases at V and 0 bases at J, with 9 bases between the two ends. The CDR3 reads CASSHDGYSGANVLTF. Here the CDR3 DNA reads TGTGCCAGCAGCCACGACGGATACTCTGGGGCCAACGTCCTGACTTTC.

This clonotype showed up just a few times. The CDR3 bases are TGTGCCAGCAGCTTAGGCCTCCAGGGAGGCACTGAAGCTTTCTTT. Translation: CASSLGLQGGTEAFF. This chain uses TRBV13 with TRBJ1-1; D might be TRBD1 (5 bases). The V gene lost 0 bases and the J gene lost 4 bases, with 12 bases spanning the gap. This CDR3 is 15 amino acids long. Germline lookup yields CDR1 PRHDT and CDR2 FYEKMQ (reference sequence).

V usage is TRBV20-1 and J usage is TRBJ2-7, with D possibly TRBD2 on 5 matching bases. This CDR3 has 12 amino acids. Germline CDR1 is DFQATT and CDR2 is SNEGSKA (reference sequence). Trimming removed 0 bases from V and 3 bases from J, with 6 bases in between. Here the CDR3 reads CSARDGDYEQYF. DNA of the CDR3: TGCAGTGCTAGAGACGGGGACTACGAGCAGTACTTC.

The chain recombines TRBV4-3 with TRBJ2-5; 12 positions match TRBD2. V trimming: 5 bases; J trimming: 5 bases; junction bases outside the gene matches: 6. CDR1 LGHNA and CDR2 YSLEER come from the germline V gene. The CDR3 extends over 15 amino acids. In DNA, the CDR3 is TGCGCCAGCAGCTTAGGGACTAGCGGGTGGGAGACCCAGTACTTC. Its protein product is CASSLGTSGWETQYF.

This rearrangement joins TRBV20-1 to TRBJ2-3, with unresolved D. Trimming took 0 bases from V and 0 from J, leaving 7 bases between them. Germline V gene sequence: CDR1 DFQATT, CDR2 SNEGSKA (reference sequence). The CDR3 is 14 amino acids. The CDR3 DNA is TGCAGTGCTAGAGATTACGACAGCACAGATACGCAGTATTTT. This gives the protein CSARDYDSTDTQYF.

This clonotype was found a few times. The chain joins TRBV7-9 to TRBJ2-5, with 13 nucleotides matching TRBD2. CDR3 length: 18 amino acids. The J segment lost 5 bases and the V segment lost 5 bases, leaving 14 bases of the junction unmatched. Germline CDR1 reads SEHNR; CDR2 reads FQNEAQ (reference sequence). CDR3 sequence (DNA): TGTGCCAGCAGCCAATTAGGGACTAGCGGGAATCCCATGGAGACCCAGTACTTC. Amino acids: CASSQLGTSGNPMETQYF.

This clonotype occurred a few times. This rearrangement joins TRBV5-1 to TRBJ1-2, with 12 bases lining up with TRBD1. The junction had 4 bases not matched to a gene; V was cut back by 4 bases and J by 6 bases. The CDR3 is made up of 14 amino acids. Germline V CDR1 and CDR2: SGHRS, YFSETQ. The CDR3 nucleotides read TGCGCCAGCAGCGTGGGACAGGGGGCGGATGGCTACACCTTC. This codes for CASSVGQGADGYTF.

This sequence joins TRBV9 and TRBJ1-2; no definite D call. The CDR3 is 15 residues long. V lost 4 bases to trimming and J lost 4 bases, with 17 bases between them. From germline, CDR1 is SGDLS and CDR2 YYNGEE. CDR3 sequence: CASSPTGELSYGYTF. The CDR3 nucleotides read TGTGCCAGCAGCCCCACGGGTGAACTCAGCTATGGCTACACCTTC.

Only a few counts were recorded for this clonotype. The CDR3 DNA is TGTGCCAGCAGTTTTTCTGGGTTCTACAATGAGCAGTTCTTC. This sequence encodes CASSFSGFYNEQFF. This sequence joins TRBV5-6 and TRBJ2-1; D not resolved. Germline assignment: CDR1 SGHDT and CDR2 YYEEEE. Trimming removed 5 bases at V and 3 bases at J, with 12 bases between. This CDR3 contains 14 residues.

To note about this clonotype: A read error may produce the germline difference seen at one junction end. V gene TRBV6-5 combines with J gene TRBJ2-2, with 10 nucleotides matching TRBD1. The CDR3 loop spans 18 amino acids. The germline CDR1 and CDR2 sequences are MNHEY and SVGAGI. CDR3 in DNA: TGTGCCAGCACCCCAGATGGGGACAGGGGCCTTAACACCTGGGAGCTGTTTTTT. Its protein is CASTPDGDRGLNTWELFF.

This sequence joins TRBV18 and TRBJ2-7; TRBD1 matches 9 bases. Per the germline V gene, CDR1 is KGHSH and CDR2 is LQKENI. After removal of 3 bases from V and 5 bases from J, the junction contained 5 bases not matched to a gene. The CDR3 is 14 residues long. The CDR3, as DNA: TGTGCCAGCTCACCCGGACAGGGGTCTAACGAGCAGTACTTC. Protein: CASSPGQGSNEQYF.

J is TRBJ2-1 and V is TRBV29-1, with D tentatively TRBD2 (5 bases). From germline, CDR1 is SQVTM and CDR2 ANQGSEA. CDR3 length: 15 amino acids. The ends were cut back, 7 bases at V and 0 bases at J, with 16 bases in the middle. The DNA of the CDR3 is TGCAGCGCGACAATCAGAGGGAGCTCCTACAATGAGCAGTTCTTC. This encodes CSATIRGSSYNEQFF.

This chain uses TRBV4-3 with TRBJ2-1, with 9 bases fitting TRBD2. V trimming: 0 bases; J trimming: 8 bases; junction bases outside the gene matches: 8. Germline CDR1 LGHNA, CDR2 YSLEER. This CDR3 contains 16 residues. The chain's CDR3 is CASSQDRAGGWYEQFF. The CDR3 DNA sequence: TGCGCCAGCAGCCAAGATAGGGCGGGAGGGTGGTATGAGCAGTTCTTC.

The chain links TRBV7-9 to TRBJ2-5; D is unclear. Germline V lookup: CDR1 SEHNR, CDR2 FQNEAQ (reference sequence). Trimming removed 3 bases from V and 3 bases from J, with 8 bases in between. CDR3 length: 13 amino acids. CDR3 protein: CASSFRQEETQYF. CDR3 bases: TGTGCCAGCAGCTTCAGGCAGGAAGAGACCCAGTACTTC.

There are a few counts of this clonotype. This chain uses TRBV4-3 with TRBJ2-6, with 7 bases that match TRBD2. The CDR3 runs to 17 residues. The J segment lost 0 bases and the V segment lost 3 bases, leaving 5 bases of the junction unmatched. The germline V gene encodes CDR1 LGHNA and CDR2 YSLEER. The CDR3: CASSHGEGISGANVLTF. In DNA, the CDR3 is TGCGCCAGCAGCCATGGGGAGGGAATCTCTGGGGCCAACGTCCTGACTTTC.

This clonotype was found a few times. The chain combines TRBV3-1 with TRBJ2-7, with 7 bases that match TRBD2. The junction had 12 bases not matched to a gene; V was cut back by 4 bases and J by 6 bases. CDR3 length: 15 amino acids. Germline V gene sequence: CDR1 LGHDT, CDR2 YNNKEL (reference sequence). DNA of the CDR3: TGTGCCAGCAGCCCATCGACTAGCTACTGGGGCGAGCAGTACTTC. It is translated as CASSPSTSYWGEQYF.

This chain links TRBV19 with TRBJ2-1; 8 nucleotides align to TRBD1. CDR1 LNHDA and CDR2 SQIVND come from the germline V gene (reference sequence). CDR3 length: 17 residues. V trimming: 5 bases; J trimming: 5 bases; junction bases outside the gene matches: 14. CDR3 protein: CASSAIMDRVDDNEQFF. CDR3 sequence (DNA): TGTGCCAGTAGTGCTATAATGGACAGGGTGGATGACAATGAGCAGTTCTTC.

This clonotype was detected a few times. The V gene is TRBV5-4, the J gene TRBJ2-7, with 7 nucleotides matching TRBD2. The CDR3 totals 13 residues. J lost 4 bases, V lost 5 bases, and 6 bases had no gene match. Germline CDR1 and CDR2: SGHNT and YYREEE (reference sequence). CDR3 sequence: CASSFASGYEQYF. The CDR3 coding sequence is TGTGCCAGCAGTTTTGCTAGCGGTTACGAGCAGTACTTC. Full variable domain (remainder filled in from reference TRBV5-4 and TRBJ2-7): ETGVTQSPTHLIKTRGQQVTLRCSSQSGHNTVSWYQQALGQGPQFIFQYYREEENGRGNFPPRFSGLQFPNYSSELNVNALELDDSALYLCASSFASGYEQYFGPGTRLTVT.

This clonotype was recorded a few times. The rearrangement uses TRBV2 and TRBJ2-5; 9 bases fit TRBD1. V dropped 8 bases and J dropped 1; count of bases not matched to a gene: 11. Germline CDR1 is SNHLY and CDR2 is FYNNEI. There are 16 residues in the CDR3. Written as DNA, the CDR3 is TGTGCCAGCGCCGCTAGTTACAGGGGGCCCCAAGAGACCCAGTACTTC. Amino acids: CASAASYRGPQETQYF.

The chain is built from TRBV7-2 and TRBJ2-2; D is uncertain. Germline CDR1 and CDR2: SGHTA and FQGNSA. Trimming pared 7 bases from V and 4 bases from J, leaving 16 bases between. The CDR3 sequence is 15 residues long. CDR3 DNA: TGTGCCAGCACCCCTCCCGCGGATAGCACCGGGGAGCTGTTTTTT. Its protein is CASTPPADSTGELFF.

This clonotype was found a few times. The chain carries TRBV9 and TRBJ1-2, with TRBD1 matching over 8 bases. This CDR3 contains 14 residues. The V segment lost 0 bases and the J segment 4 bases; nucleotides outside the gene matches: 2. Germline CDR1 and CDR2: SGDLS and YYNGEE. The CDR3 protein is CASSVEGTGYGYTF. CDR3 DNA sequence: TGTGCCAGCAGCGTAGAAGGGACAGGCTATGGCTACACCTTC.

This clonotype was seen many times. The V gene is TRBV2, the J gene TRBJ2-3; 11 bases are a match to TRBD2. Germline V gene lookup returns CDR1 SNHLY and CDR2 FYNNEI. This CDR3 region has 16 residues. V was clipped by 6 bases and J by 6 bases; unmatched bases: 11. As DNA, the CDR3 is TGTGCCAGCAGGAGTGAACTAGCGGGAGAAGTGGATACGCAGTATTTT. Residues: CASRSELAGEVDTQYF.